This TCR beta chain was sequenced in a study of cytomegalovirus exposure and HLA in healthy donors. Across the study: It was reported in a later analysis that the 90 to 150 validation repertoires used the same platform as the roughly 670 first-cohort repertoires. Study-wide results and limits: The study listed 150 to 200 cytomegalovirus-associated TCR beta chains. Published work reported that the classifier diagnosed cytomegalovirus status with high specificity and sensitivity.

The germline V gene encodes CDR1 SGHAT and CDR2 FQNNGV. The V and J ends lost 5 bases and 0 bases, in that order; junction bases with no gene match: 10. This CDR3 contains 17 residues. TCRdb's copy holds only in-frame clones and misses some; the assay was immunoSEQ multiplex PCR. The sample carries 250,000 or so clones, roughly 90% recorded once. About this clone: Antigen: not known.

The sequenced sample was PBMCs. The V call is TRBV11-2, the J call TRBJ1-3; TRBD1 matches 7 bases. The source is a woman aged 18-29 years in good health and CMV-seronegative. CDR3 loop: CASSPWTGLFSGNTIYF. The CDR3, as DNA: TGTGCCAGCAGCCCCTGGACAGGATTGTTCTCTGGAAACACCATATATTTT. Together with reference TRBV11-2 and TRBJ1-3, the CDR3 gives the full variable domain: EAGVAQSPRYKIIEKRQSVAFWCNPISGHATLYWYQQILGQGPKLLIQFQNNGVVDDSQLPKDRFSAERLKGVDSTLKIQPAKLEDSAVYLCASSPWTGLFSGNTIYFGEGSWLTVV.